This TCR beta chain derives from a study of cytomegalovirus exposure and HLA in healthy donors. Study outcomes and limitations: For most TCR beta V segments, an earlier analysis put the productive rate at about 87% or about 30% of the time. Follow-up analysis later connected one missense variant in DCLRE1C with trimming of TCR beta V- and J-genes. Upon later analysis, HLA-associated TCR beta chains proved more clonally expanded than other, equally common chains.

PCR employed 60 Vbeta and 13 Jbeta primers. Original analysis: In a later analysis, of 79 million or so unique beta chains, roughly 10 million appeared in at least two donors. Only in-frame clones appear in the TCRdb table, and some are missing; sequencing was by immunoSEQ multiplex PCR. That table supplies the V and J calls and clone size; D and trimming were determined from the DNA. This sample yields approximately 150,000 clones, of which about 77% are seen a single time; roughly 9.7% belongs to the top ten. On this clone itself: Its antigen is still unknown.

The germline V gene encodes CDR1 MDHEN and CDR2 SYDVKM. V was shortened by 1 base and J by 11 bases, with 15 bases between the two germline ends. This CDR3 spans 14 amino acids. This chain uses TRBV28 with TRBJ1-5; D not resolved. This TCR derives from a man aged 18 to 29 in good health and CMV-seropositive. The sequenced sample was PBMCs. The CDR3 DNA is TGTGCCAGCAGTTTATTACGTCGGTCTTGGTCCCAGCATTTT. It yields the protein CASSLLRRSWSQHF.